This T cell receptor (beta chain) derives from a study of cytotoxic CD8 clonotypes in ibrutinib-treated CLL. Study-wide results and limits: Once treatment began, public clonotypes, which were uncommon, contracted or stayed stable.

CDR1 and CDR2 (germline): SEHNR, FQNEAQ (reference sequence). Trimming took off 3 bases at V and 4 bases at J, with 10 bases between the two ends. The CDR3 consists of 14 residues. The data were produced by immunoSEQ multiplex PCR, yet TCRdb's version contains in-frame clones alone and is incomplete. The data show about 300,000 clones, with roughly 76% seen just once and around 6% held by the top ten. Genomic DNA in an amount of around 2 micrograms was extracted from cryopreserved PBMCs and used for the preparation of TCR beta libraries. As to this clone: No antigen is known for it.

The J gene is TRBJ2-1, the V gene TRBV7-9; D is ambiguous. The source was PBMCs, collected at disease progression, from a patient treated with ibrutinib. The sequence derives from a human donor with chronic lymphocytic leukemia. The CDR3 region is CASSFKAVYNEQFF. In DNA form, the CDR3 reads TGTGCCAGCAGCTTTAAGGCCGTTTACAATGAGCAGTTCTTC. The full variable domain, rest sourced from reference TRBV7-9 and TRBJ2-1, is DTGVSQNPRHKITKRGQNVTFRCDPISEHNRLYWYRQTLGQGPEFLTYFQNEAQLEKSRLLSDRFSAERPKGSFSTLEIQRTEQGDSAMYLCASSFKAVYNEQFFGPGTRLTVL.